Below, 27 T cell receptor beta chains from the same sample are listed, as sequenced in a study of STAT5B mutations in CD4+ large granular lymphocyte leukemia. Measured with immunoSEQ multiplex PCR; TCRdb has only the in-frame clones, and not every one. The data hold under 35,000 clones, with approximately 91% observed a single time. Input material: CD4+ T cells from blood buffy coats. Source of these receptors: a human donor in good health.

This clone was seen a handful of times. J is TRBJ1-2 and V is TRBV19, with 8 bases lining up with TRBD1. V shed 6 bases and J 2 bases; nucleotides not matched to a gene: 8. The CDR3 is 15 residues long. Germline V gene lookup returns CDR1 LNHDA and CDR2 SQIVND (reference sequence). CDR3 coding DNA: TGTGCCAGTAGGGGGGGCCGGACAGGGAACTATGGCTACACCTTC. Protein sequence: CASRGGRTGNYGYTF.

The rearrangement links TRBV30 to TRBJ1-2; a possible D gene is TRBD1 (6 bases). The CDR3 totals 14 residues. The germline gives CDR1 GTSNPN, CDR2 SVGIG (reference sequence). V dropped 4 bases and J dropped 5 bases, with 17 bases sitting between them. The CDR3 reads CAWTPGGRGYGYTF. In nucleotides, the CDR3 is TGTGCCTGGACCCCCGGGGGCCGTGGGTATGGCTACACCTTC. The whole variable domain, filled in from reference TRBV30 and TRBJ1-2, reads SQTIHQWPATLVQPVGSPLSLECTVEGTSNPNLYWYRQAAGRGLQLLFYSVGIGQISSEVPQNLSASRPQDRQFILSSKKLLLSDSGFYLCAWTPGGRGYGYTFGSGTRLTVV.

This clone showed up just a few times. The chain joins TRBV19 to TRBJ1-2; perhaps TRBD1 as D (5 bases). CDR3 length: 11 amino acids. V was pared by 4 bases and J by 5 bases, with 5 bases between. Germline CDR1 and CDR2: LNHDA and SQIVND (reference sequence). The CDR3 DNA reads TGTGCCAGTAGTACAGGGTATGGCTACACCTTC. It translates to CASSTGYGYTF.

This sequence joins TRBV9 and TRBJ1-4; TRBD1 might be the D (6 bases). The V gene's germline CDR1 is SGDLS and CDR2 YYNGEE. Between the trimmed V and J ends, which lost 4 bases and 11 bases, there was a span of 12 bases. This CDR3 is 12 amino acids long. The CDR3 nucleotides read TGTGCCAGCAGCCTCTCAGGGGAGAAACTGTTTTTT. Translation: CASSLSGEKLFF.

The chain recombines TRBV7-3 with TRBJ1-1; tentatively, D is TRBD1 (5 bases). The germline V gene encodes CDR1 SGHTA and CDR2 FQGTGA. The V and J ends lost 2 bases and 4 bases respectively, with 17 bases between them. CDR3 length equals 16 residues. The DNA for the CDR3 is TGTGCCAGCAGCTTATTTCCGGGCAGGGATGGCACTGAAGCTTTCTTT. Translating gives CASSLFPGRDGTEAFF.

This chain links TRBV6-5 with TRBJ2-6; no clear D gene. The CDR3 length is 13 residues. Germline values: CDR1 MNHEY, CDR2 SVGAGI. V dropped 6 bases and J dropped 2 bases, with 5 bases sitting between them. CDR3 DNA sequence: TGTGCCAGCAGCACCCCTGGGGCCAACGTCCTGACTTTC. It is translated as CASSTPGANVLTF.

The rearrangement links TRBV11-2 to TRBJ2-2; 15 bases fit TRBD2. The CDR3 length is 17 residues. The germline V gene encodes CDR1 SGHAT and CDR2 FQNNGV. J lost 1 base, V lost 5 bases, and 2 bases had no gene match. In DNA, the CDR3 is TGTGCCAGCAGCCTGGGACTAGCGGGAGGGAACACCGGGGAGCTGTTTTTT. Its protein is CASSLGLAGGNTGELFF. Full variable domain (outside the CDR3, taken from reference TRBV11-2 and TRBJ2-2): EAGVAQSPRYKIIEKRQSVAFWCNPISGHATLYWYQQILGQGPKLLIQFQNNGVVDDSQLPKDRFSAERLKGVDSTLKIQPAKLEDSAVYLCASSLGLAGGNTGELFFGEGSRLTVL.

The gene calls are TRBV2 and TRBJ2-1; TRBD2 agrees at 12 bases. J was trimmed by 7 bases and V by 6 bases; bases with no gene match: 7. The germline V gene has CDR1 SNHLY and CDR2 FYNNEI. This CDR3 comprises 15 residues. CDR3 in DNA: TGTGCCAGCAGGGCCGGGACTAGCGGGTGGAATGAGCAGTTCTTC. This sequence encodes CASRAGTSGWNEQFF.

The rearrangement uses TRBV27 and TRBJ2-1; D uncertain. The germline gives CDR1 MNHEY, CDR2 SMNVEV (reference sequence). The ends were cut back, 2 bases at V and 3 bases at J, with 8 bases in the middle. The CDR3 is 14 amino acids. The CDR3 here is CASSLQVNYNEQFF. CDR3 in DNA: TGTGCCAGCAGTTTACAGGTCAACTACAATGAGCAGTTCTTC.

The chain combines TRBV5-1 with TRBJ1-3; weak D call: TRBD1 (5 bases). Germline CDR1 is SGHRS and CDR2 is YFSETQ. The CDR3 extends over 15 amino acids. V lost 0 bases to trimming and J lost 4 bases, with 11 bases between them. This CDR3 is CASSLASGSGNTIYF. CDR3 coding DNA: TGCGCCAGCAGCTTGGCCTCAGGGAGCGGAAACACCATATATTTT.

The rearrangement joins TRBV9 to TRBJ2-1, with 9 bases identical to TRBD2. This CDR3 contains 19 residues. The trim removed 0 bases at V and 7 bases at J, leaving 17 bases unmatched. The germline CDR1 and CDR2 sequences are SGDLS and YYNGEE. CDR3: CASSVDARMGLAGWNEQFF. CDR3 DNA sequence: TGTGCCAGCAGCGTAGATGCGAGAATGGGGCTAGCGGGGTGGAATGAGCAGTTCTTC.

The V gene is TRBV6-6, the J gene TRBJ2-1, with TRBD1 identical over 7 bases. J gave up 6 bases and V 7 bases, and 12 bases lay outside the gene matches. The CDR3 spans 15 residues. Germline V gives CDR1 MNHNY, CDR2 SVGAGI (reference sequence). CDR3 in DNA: TGTGCCAGCACTACTCGACAGGGCCAGGGCAATGAGCAGTTCTTC. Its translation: CASTTRQGQGNEQFF.

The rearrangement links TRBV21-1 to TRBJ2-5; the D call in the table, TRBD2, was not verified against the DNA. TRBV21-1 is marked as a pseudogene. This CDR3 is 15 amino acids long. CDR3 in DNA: TGTGCCAGCAGCAATGGGGGGTTTCGGCAAGAGACCCAGTACTTC. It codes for CASSNGGFRQETQYF.

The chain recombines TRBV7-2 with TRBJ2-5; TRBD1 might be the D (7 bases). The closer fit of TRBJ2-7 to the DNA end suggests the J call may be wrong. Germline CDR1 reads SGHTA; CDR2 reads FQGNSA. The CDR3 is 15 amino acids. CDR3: CASSNSGGSSYEQYF. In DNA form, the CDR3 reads TGTGCCAGCAGCAACTCAGGGGGGTCGAGCTACGAGCAGTACTTC.

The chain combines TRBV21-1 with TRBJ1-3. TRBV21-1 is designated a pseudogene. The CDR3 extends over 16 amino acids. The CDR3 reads CASSYHRRVSGNTIYF. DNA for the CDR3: TGTGCCAGCAGCTATCACCGGCGGGTCTCTGGAAACACCATATATTTT.

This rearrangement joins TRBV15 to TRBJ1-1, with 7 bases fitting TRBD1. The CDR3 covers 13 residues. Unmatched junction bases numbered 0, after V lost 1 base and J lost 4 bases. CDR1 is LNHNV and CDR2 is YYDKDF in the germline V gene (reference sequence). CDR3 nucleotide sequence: TGTGCCACCAGCAGAGCAGGGGGCACTGAAGCTTTCTTT. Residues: CATSRAGGTEAFF.

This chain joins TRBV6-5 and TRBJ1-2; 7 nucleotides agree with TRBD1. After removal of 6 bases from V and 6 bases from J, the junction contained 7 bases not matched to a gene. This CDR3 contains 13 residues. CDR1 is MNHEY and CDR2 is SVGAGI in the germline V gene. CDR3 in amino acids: CASRIGTADGYTF. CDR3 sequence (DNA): TGTGCCAGCAGAATCGGGACAGCTGATGGCTACACCTTC.

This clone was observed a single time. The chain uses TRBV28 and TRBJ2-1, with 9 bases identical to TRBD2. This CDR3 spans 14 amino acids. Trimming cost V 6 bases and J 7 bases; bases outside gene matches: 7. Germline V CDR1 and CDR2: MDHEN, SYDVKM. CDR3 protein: CASRLSGSGNEQFF. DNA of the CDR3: TGTGCCAGCAGGCTTAGCGGGAGTGGGAATGAGCAGTTCTTC.

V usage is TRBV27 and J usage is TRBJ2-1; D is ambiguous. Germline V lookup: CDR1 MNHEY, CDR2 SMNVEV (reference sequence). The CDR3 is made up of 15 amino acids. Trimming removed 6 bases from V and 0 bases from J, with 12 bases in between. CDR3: CASRTYRSSYNEQFF. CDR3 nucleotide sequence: TGTGCCAGCAGGACCTACCGAAGCTCCTACAATGAGCAGTTCTTC.

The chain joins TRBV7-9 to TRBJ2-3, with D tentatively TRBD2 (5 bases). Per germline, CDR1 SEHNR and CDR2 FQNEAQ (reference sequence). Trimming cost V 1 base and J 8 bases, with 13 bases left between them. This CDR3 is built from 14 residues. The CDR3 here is CASSLDGRVPTQYF. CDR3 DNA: TGTGCCAGCAGCTTAGATGGGCGGGTACCTACGCAGTATTTT.

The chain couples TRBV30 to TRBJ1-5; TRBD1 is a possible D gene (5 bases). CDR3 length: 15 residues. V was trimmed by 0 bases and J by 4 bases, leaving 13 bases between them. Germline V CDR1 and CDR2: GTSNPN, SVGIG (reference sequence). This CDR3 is CAWSVPGALNQPQHF. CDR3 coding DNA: TGTGCCTGGAGTGTACCCGGGGCCCTAAATCAGCCCCAGCATTTT.

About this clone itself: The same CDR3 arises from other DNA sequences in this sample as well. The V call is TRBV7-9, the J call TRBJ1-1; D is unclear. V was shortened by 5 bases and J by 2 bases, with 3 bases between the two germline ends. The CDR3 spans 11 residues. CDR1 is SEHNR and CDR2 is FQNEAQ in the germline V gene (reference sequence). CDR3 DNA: TGTGCCAGCAGCCTTAACACTGAAGCTTTCTTT. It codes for CASSLNTEAFF. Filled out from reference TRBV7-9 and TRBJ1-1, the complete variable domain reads DTGVSQNPRHKITKRGQNVTFRCDPISEHNRLYWYRQTLGQGPEFLTYFQNEAQLEKSRLLSDRFSAERPKGSFSTLEIQRTEQGDSAMYLCASSLNTEAFFGQGTRLTVV.

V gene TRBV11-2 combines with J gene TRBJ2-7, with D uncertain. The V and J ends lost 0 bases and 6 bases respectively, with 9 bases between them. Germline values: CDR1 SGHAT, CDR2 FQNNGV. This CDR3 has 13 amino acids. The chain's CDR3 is CASSLDRMGEQYF. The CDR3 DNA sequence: TGTGCCAGCAGCTTAGATAGGATGGGCGAGCAGTACTTC.

The CDR3: CASSPWGGSPKEETF. CDR3 sequence (DNA): TGTGCCAGCAGCCCGTGGGGGGGCTCCCCCAAAGAGGAGACTTTC. The V and J genes are TRBV5-5 and TRBJ2-6; TRBD2 might be the D (7 bases). Per germline, CDR1 SGHKS and CDR2 YYEKEE (reference sequence). Trimming left V 4 bases short and J 18 bases short, with 26 bases between. The CDR3 runs 15 residues.

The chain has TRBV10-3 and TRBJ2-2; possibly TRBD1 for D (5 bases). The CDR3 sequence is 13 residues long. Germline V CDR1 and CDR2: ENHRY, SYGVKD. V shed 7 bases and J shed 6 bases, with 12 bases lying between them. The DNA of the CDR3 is TGTGCCATCAATCAGGGTGGGGCCGGGGAGCTGTTTTTT. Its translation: CAINQGGAGELFF.

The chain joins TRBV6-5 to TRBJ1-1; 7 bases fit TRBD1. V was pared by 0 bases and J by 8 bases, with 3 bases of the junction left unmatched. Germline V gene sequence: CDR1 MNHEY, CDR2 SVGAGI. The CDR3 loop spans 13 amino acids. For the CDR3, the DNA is TGTGCCAGCAGTTACTCCCCAGGGGGGGAAGCTTTCTTT. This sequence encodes CASSYSPGGEAFF.

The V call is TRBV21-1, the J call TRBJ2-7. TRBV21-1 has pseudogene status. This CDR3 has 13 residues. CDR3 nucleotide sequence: TGTGCCAGCAGCAAGGACGGGCTGGGGGAGCAGTACTTC. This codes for CASSKDGLGEQYF.